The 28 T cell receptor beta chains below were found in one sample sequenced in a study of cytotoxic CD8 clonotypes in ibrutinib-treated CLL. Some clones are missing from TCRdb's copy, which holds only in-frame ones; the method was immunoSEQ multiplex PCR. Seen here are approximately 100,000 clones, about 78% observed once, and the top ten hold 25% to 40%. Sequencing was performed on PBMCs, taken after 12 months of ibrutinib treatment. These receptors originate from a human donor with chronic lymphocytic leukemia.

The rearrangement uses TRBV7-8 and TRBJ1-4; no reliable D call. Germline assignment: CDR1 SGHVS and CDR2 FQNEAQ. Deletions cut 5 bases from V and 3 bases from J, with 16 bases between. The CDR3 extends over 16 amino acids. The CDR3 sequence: CASSPVPGLANEKLFF. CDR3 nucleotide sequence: TGTGCCAGCAGCCCAGTCCCCGGGCTCGCTAATGAAAAACTGTTTTTT. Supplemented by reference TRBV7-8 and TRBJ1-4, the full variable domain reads GAGVSQSPRYKVAKRGQDVALRCDPISGHVSLFWYQQALGQGPEFLTYFQNEAQLDKSGLPSDRFFAERPEGSVSTLKIQRTQQEDSAVYLCASSPVPGLANEKLFFGSGTQLSVL.

The CDR3 DNA is TGCGCCAGCAGCGATACAGGGGGCGCATATGGAAACACCATATATTTT. The encoded protein is CASSDTGGAYGNTIYF. The V gene is TRBV5-1, the J gene TRBJ1-3; TRBD1 matches 9 bases. CDR3 length: 16 amino acids. With V trimmed by 4 bases and J by 3 bases, 8 bases remained unmatched. Germline CDR1 reads SGHRS; CDR2 reads YFSETQ. Complete variable domain (other parts from reference TRBV5-1 and TRBJ1-3): KAGVTQTPRYLIKTRGQQVTLSCSPISGHRSVSWYQQTPGQGLQFLFEYFSETQRNKGNFPGRFSGRQFSNSRSEMNVSTLELGDSALYLCASSDTGGAYGNTIYFGEGSWLTVV.

This chain's CDR3 is CASQGLAGEQFF. The CDR3 DNA reads as TGTGCCAGCCAGGGACTAGCGGGGGAGCAGTTCTTC. V and J are TRBV19 and TRBJ2-1, with 13 bases matching TRBD2. The CDR3 length is 12 residues. After removal of 9 bases from V and 10 bases from J, the junction contained 3 bases not matched to a gene. Germline CDR1 reads LNHDA; CDR2 reads SQIVND (reference sequence).

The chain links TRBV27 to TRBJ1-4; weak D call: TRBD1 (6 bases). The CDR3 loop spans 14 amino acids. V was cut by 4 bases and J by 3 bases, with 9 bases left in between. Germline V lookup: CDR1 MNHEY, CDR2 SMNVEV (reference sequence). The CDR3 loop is CASSSTGPNEKLFF. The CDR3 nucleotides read TGTGCCAGCAGTTCGACAGGTCCTAATGAAAAACTGTTTTTT. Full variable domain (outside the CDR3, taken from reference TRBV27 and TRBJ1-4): EAQVTQNPRYLITVTGKKLTVTCSQNMNHEYMSWYRQDPGLGLRQIYYSMNVEVTDKGDVPEGYKVSRKEKRNFPLILESPSPNQTSLYFCASSSTGPNEKLFFGSGTQLSVL.

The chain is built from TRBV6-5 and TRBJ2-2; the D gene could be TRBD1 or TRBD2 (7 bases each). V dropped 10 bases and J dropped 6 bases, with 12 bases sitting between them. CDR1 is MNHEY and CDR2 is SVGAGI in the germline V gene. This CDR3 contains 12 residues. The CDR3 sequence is CAIQGGPGELFF. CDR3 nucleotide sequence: TGTGCCATTCAGGGGGGGCCCGGGGAGCTGTTTTTT.

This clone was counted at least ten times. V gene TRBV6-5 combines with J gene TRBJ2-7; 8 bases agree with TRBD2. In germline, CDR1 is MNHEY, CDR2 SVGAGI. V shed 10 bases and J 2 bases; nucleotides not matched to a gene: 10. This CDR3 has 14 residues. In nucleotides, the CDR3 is TGTGCCATTCGGAGCGGGGGTAAGCCCTACGAGCAGTACTTC. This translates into CAIRSGGKPYEQYF.

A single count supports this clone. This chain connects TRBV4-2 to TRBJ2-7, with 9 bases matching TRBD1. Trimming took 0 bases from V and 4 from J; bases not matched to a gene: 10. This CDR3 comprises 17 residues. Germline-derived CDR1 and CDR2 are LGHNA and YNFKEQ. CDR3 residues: CASSQDQSRDRAYEQYF. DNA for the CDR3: TGTGCCAGCAGCCAAGATCAATCCCGGGACAGGGCGTACGAGCAGTACTTC.

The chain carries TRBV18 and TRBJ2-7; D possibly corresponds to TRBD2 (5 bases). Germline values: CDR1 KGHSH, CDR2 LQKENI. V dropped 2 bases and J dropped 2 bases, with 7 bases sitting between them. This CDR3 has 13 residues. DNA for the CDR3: TGTGCCAGCTCACCAACTAGTACCTACGAGCAGTACTTC. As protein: CASSPTSTYEQYF.

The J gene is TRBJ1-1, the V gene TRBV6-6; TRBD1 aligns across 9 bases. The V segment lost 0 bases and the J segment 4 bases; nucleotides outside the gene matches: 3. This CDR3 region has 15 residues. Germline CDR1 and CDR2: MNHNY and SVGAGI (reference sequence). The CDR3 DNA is TGTGCCAGCAGTTACTCGGACAGGGGAACCACTGAAGCTTTCTTT. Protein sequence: CASSYSDRGTTEAFF.

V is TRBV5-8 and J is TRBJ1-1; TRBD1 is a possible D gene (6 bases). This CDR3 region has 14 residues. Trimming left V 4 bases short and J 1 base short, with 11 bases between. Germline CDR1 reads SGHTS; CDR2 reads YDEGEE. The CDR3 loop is CASSPTGTNTEAFF. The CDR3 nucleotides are TGTGCCAGCAGCCCGACAGGTACGAACACTGAAGCTTTCTTT.

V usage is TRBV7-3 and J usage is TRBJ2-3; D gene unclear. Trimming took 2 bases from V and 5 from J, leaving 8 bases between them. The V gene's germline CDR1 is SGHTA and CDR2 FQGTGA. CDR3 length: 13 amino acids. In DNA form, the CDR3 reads TGTGCCAGCAGCTTATCATTGGGAGATACGCAGTATTTT. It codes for CASSLSLGDTQYF.

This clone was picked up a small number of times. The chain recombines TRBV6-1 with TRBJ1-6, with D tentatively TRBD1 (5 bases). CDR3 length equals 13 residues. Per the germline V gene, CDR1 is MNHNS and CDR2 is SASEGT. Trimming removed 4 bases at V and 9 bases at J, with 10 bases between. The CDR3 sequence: CASSGQGGSPLHF. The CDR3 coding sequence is TGTGCCAGCAGTGGGCAGGGAGGTTCACCCCTCCACTTT.

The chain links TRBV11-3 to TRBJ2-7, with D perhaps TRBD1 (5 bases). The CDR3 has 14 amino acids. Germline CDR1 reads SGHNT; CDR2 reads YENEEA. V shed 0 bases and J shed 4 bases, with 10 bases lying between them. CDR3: CASSLDRRAYEQYF. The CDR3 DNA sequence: TGTGCCAGCAGCTTAGATCGCAGGGCTTACGAGCAGTACTTC.

The CDR3 reads CASSSSGESEAFF. As DNA, the CDR3 is TGTGCCAGCAGTTCGTCGGGGGAGAGTGAAGCTTTCTTT. The chain is built from TRBV27 and TRBJ1-1; D is possibly TRBD1 (5 bases). The V end was cut by 4 bases, the J end by 7 bases, with 13 bases between. This CDR3 comprises 13 residues. Germline V CDR1 and CDR2: MNHEY, SMNVEV (reference sequence).

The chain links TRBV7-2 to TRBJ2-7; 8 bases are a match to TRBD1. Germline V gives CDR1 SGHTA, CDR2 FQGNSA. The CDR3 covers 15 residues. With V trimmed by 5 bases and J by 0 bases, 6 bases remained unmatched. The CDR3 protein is CASSAGQGNSYEQYF. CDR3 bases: TGTGCCAGCAGCGCCGGACAGGGCAACTCCTACGAGCAGTACTTC.

Written as DNA, the CDR3 is TGTGCCAGCTCACCCGTTAGAGAAGCTGGCAATGAGCAGTTCTTC. Protein: CASSPVREAGNEQFF. The chain uses TRBV18 and TRBJ2-1; D not certain. This CDR3 contains 15 residues. V was shortened by 3 bases and J by 6 bases, with 15 bases between the two germline ends. Germline CDR1 KGHSH, CDR2 LQKENI.

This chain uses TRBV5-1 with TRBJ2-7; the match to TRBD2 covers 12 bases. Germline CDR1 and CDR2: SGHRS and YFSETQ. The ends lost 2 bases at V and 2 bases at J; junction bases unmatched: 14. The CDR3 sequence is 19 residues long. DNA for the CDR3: TGCGCCAGCAGCTTAGACCTACCGAGGACTAGCGGGGACCCCTACGAGCAGTACTTC. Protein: CASSLDLPRTSGDPYEQYF. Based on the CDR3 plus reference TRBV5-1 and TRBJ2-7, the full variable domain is KAGVTQTPRYLIKTRGQQVTLSCSPISGHRSVSWYQQTPGQGLQFLFEYFSETQRNKGNFPGRFSGRQFSNSRSEMNVSTLELGDSALYLCASSLDLPRTSGDPYEQYFGPGTRLTVT.

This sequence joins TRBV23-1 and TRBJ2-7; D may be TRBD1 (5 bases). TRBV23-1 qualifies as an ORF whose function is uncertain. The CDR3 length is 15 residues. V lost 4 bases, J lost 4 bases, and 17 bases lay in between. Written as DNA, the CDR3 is TGCGCCAGCAGTCGCCCCCAAGGGGAATTGTACGAGCAGTACTTC. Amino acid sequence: CASSRPQGELYEQYF.

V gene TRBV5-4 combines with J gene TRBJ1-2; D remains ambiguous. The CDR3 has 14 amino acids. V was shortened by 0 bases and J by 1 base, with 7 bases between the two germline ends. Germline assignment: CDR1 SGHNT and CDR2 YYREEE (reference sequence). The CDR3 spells CASSLGAVNYGYTF. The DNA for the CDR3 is TGTGCCAGCAGCTTGGGGGCAGTTAACTATGGCTACACCTTC.

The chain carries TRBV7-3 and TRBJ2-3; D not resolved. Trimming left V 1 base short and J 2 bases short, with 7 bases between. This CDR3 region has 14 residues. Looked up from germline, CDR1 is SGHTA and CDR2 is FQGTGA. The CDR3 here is CASSLKGPTDTQYF. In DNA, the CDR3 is TGTGCCAGCAGCTTAAAAGGCCCCACAGATACGCAGTATTTT.

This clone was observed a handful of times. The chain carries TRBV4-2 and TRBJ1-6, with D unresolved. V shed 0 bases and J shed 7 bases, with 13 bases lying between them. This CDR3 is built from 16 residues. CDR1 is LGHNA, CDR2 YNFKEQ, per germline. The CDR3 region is CASSQELAGSNSPLHF. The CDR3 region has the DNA TGTGCCAGCAGCCAAGAACTGGCGGGCAGCAATTCACCCCTCCACTTT.

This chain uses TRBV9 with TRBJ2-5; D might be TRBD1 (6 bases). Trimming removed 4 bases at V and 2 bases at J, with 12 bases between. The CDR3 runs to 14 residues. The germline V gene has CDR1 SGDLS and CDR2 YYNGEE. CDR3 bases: TGTGCCAGCAGCCCTTGGGACATTCAAGAGACCCAGTACTTC. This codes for CASSPWDIQETQYF.

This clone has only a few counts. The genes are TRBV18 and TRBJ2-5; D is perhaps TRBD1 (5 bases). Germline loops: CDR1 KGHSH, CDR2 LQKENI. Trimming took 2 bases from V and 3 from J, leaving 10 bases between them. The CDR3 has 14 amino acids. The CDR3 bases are TGTGCCAGCTCACCAATCTTAGGGGAAGAGACCCAGTACTTC. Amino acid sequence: CASSPILGEETQYF.

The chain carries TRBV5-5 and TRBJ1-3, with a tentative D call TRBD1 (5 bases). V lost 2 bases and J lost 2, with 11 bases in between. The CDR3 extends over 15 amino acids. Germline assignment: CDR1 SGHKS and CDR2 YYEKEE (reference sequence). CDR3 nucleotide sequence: TGTGCCAGCAGCTTACTTCAGGGAGCTGGAAACACCATATATTTT. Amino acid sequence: CASSLLQGAGNTIYF.

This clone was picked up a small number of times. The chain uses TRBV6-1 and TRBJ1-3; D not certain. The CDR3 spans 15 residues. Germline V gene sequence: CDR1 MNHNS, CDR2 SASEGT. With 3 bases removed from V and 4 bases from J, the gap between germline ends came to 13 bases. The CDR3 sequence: CASSDWQAQGNTIYF. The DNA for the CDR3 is TGTGCCAGCAGTGATTGGCAGGCACAAGGAAACACCATATATTTT.

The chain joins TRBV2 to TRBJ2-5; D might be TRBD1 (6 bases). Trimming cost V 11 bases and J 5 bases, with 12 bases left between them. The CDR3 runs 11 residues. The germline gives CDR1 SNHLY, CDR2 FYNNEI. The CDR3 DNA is TGTGCCGGACAGACGGCGGAGACCCAGTACTTC. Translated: CAGQTAETQYF.

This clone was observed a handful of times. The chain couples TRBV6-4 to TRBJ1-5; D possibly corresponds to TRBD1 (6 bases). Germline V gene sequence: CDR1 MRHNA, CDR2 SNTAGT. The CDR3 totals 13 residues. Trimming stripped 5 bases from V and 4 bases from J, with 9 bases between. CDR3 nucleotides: TGTGCCAGCAGTTACGGACAGAATCAGCCCCAGCATTTT. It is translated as CASSYGQNQPQHF.

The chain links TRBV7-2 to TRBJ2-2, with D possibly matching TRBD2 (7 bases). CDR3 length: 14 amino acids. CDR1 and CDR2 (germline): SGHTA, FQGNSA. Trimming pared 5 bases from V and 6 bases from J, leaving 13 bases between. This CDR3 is CASSRTGGPGELFF. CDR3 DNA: TGTGCCAGCAGCCGGACCGGGGGGCCCGGGGAGCTGTTTTTT.